This record concerns one T cell receptor (beta chain) sequence. The study ran the assay at deep level. Sequencing was performed with immunoSEQ multiplex PCR; in TCRdb, only in-frame clones are kept and a portion is missing. The sample lists more than 2,000,000 clones, 90% to 95% occurring once. This sample stems from a study of shared clonotypes between healthy human individuals. Investigators divided CD4+ cells into CD45RA+ naive and CD45RA-negative memory subsets. Sample: naive CD4+ T cells from PBMCs. This sample's subset: CD45RA+ positively selected. The receptor comes from a man between 18 and 29 years old in good health. Some clones in this sample may be carry-over from other donors' samples.

The CDR3 region is CASSASSGSPGELFF. The CDR3 coding sequence is TGTGCCAGCAGTGCGTCTAGCGGGAGCCCCGGGGAGCTGTTTTTT. The chain employs TRBV6-4 and TRBJ2-2; 10 bases line up with TRBD2. V shed 4 bases, J shed 6 bases, and the junction held 5 bases outside the gene matches. CDR3 length: 15 residues. Germline-derived CDR1 and CDR2 are MRHNA and SNTAGT.